A selection of T cell receptor beta chains follows, all from one sample in a study of regulatory T cells in long-lasting Graves disease. One entry per CDR3 protein results from TCRdb running MiXCR on the multiplex PCR reads. The sample lists some 450,000 distinct CDR3 sequences, about 15% seen once, with roughly 10% in the top ten. The sample also formed part of further work on T cells in Graves' hyperthyroidism and ophthalmopathy.

The source was peripheral blood mononuclear cells (PBMCs), collected at new diagnosis, from a patient treated with antithyroid drugs. All receptors derive from a woman aged 25 to 39 with Graves disease. Each CDR3 is given without its conserved first and last residue. A D gene is named only where the DNA matches it firmly.

d_call j_call v_call cdr3_aa
- TRBJ1-5 TRBV24-1 ATSELGVHQPQH
- TRBJ1-1 TRBV18 ASSPSQGEKAF
TRBD2 TRBJ2-3 TRBV10-3 AISEDPGLAGSGPTDTQY
- TRBJ2-5 TRBV12-3/TRBV12-4 ASSLVEGKETQY
TRBD1 TRBJ1-5 TRBV15 ATSRDRGRASPDNQPQH
TRBD2 TRBJ2-1 TRBV4-1 ASRLTVAGLNEQF
- TRBJ2-1 TRBV7-2 ASSLRGGLENEQF
TRBD1 TRBJ1-2 TRBV5-1 ASSFGDRTGGAEGGYT
- TRBJ2-7 TRBV20-1 SCPAADSSYEQY
TRBD1 TRBJ1-6 TRBV18 ASSRRDRTNSPLH
TRBD1 TRBJ1-2 TRBV28 ASRRGQNYGYT
- TRBJ2-2 TRBV18 ASSRVTNTGELF
TRBD1 TRBJ1-1 TRBV6-2/TRBV6-3 ASSFRQGAENTEAF
- TRBJ2-3 TRBV5-1 ASSLVKEADTQY
TRBD1 TRBJ1-1 TRBV19 ASQGGQANTEAF
TRBD2 TRBJ2-1 TRBV4-2 ASSQEERDYSYNEQF
TRBD2 TRBJ2-5 TRBV30 AGGFGTSETVETQY
- TRBJ2-3 TRBV6-2/TRBV6-3 AIQGSTDTQY
- TRBJ2-3 TRBV18 ASSRQDLATQY
- TRBJ2-7 TRBV2 ASSQFVQGGEQY
- TRBJ1-2 TRBV4-1 ASSQGTNQNYGYT
TRBD1 TRBJ2-7 TRBV7-6 ASSSAPGQGLYEQY
TRBD2 TRBJ2-5 TRBV7-3 ASSEDRGLAGETQY
- TRBJ1-6 TRBV11-2 ASSLDLGDSPLH
- TRBJ2-1 TRBV6-1 ASGPNEQF
TRBD2 TRBJ2-7 TRBV7-9 ASSLISGISGEQY
TRBD1 TRBJ1-2 TRBV20-1 SASLTGVRNYGYT
- TRBJ2-1 TRBV13 ASSFQYNEQF
- TRBJ1-6 TRBV6-1 ASSRSSSYNSPLH
- TRBJ2-7 TRBV7-9 ASSFFLDGSPAGYEQY
TRBD2 TRBJ2-1 TRBV6-2/TRBV6-3 ASMPGLAGSDEQF
TRBD1 TRBJ1-1 TRBV19 ARGTRDRSEGRAF
TRBD2 TRBJ2-7 TRBV18 ASSSSGTSGSYEQY
TRBD1 TRBJ1-3 TRBV24-1 ATSDPGTAGNTIY
TRBD2 TRBJ2-5 TRBV28 ASSSLTSGRTGTQY
- TRBJ2-3 TRBV27 ASSFGGGGSDTQY
- TRBJ2-1 TRBV20-1 SASGGGNEQF
TRBD1 TRBJ1-1 TRBV18 ASSPRVDRGNTEAF
TRBD2 TRBJ2-1 TRBV20-1 SAPILAGRTNEQF
TRBD1 TRBJ2-7 TRBV2 ASRGDSAYEQY
- TRBJ2-5 TRBV5-1 ASSRIPRQGSGETQY
- TRBJ2-5 TRBV20-1 SAVRDRSETQY
- TRBJ1-5 TRBV20-1 SAGTRWFSNQPQH
TRBD1 TRBJ1-2 TRBV10-3 AISDGTGLGNT
- TRBJ2-3 TRBV19 ASSGIGGTDTQY